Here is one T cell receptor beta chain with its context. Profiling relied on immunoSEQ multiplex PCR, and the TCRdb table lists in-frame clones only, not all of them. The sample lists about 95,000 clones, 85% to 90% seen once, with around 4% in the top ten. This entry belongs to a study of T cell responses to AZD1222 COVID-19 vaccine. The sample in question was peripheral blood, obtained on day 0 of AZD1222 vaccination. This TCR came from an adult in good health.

CDR3 sequence: CASGLVQGGTSNQPQHF. The CDR3 DNA is TGTGCTAGTGGTTTGGTGCAGGGGGGGACAAGCAATCAGCCCCAGCATTTT. The gene calls are TRBV12-5 and TRBJ1-5; TRBD1 aligns across 7 bases. Germline CDR1 LGHNT, CDR2 FRNRAP. The CDR3 runs to 17 residues. After removal of 0 bases from V and 1 base from J, the junction contained 6 bases not matched to a gene.